This T cell receptor beta chain came from a study of blood T cell repertoires in COVID-19. About the research overall: Collection of acute and convalescent COVID-19 samples took place in the United States, Italy and Spain. PBMCs, B-cell-depleted T cells, or T cells were the source of the cDNA or gDNA that made up the material.

Authors' analysis steps: Amplifying reference gene primers gave estimates of nucleated cell counts. TCRdb's copy holds only in-frame clones and misses some; the assay was immunoSEQ multiplex PCR. V, J and clone size derive from that table, while D and trimming were established from the DNA sequence. Here the sample spans around 130,000 clones, around three quarters being singletons. The CDR3 consists of 13 residues. Between the trimmed V and J ends, which lost 3 bases and 5 bases, there was a span of 12 bases. Looked up from germline, CDR1 is SGHRS and CDR2 is YFSETQ. The clonotype was recovered from a man aged 60-69 years with active or convalescent COVID-19. The rearrangement uses TRBV5-1 and TRBJ2-7; tentatively, D is TRBD2 (5 bases). Sequenced sample: peripheral blood. The CDR3 loop reads CASSSVGSDEQYF. The CDR3 coding sequence is TGCGCCAGCAGCTCCGTTGGGAGCGACGAGCAGTACTTC.